The 27 T cell receptor beta chains listed next were all sequenced from one sample in a study of blood T cell repertoires in COVID-19. Profiled with immunoSEQ multiplex PCR; TCRdb holds only in-frame clones, not every one. This sample yields around 180,000 clones, of which about 82% are seen a single time; 7.5% to 10% belongs to the top ten. Sequenced sample: PBMCs or T cells enriched from blood (not recorded which). The receptors were gathered from a woman in her twenties or thirties who had recovered from COVID-19.

The sample holds one count of this clone. The chain carries TRBV28 and TRBJ1-5; 8 bases match TRBD1. The germline gives CDR1 MDHEN, CDR2 SYDVKM. This CDR3 is built from 15 residues. The V segment lost 5 bases and the J segment 5 bases; nucleotides outside the gene matches: 8. The CDR3, as DNA: TGTGCCAGCAGTCCCCGGGACAGGCCTGATCAGCCCCAGCATTTT. Its protein product is CASSPRDRPDQPQHF. The full variable domain, with the rest looked up from reference TRBV28 and TRBJ1-5, is DVKVTQSSRYLVKRTGEKVFLECVQDMDHENMFWYRQDPGLGLRLIYFSYDVKMKEKGDIPEGYSVSREKKERFSLILESASTNQTSMYLCASSPRDRPDQPQHFGDGTRLSIL.

CDR3 nucleotides: TGTGCCAGCAGTCCCGGCTCCTACGAGCAGTACTTC. Translating it yields CASSPGSYEQYF. The chain couples TRBV2 to TRBJ2-7; D remains unclear. Germline V gene data show CDR1 as SNHLY and CDR2 as FYNNEI. The CDR3 consists of 12 residues. The V and J ends lost 5 bases and 0 bases respectively, with 5 bases between them.

The chain carries TRBV29-1 and TRBJ1-1; D is possibly TRBD1 (6 bases). This CDR3 spans 13 amino acids. CDR1 and CDR2 from the germline V gene are SQVTM and ANQGSEA. V shed 1 base and J shed 1 base, with 7 bases lying between them. This CDR3 reads CSVEARGNTEAFF. The CDR3 nucleotides read TGCAGCGTTGAAGCCAGGGGGAACACTGAAGCTTTCTTT.

This clone was recorded once. The chain's CDR3 is CASSLLAGPTDTQYF. CDR3 DNA: TGTGCCAGCAGCCTTCTAGCGGGACCCACAGATACGCAGTATTTT. The J gene is TRBJ2-3, the V gene TRBV5-8; TRBD2 matches at 9 bases. Trimming at V came to 4 bases and at J to 2 bases, leaving 5 bases not matched to a gene. The CDR3 extends over 15 amino acids. From germline, CDR1 is SGHTS and CDR2 YDEGEE.

The CDR3 region is CASSLSGSDSYEQYF. CDR3 coding DNA: TGCGCCAGCAGCTTGTCCGGGAGCGACTCCTACGAGCAGTACTTC. The rearrangement links TRBV5-1 to TRBJ2-7; D is possibly TRBD2 (6 bases). V lost 1 base to trimming and J lost 0 bases, with 11 bases between them. This CDR3 is 15 amino acids long. Germline CDR1 is SGHRS and CDR2 is YFSETQ.

This clone was counted only a few times. V gene TRBV5-1 combines with J gene TRBJ2-1; tentatively, D is TRBD1 (6 bases). V gave up 0 bases and J gave up 0 bases, with 10 bases separating them. The CDR3 runs 16 residues. Germline-derived CDR1 and CDR2 are SGHRS and YFSETQ. The CDR3 coding sequence is TGCGCCAGCAGCTTGGCAGGGGCGAGCTCCTACAATGAGCAGTTCTTC. Its translation: CASSLAGASSYNEQFF.

The gene calls are TRBV6-1 and TRBJ2-3; 10 bases match TRBD2. The CDR3 covers 19 residues. Germline V CDR1 and CDR2: MNHNS, SASEGT. V lost 3 bases to trimming and J lost 6 bases; unmatched junction nucleotides: 18. The CDR3: CASSDFSLPSGSGRDTQYF. The CDR3 DNA reads TGTGCCAGCAGTGATTTCAGTCTTCCTAGCGGGAGCGGTCGGGATACGCAGTATTTT.

This chain links TRBV7-8 with TRBJ2-2; TRBD1 is a possible D gene (6 bases). Between the trimmed V and J ends, which lost 6 bases and 1 base, there was a span of 9 bases. Germline lookup yields CDR1 SGHVS and CDR2 FQNEAQ. This CDR3 spans 14 amino acids. CDR3 loop: CASRRTENTGELFF. In DNA, the CDR3 is TGTGCCAGCAGGCGGACAGAGAACACCGGGGAGCTGTTTTTT.

This clone came up once. The rearrangement links TRBV5-1 to TRBJ2-1; 10 bases fit TRBD2. CDR1 is SGHRS and CDR2 is YFSETQ in the germline V gene. After removal of 5 bases from V and 5 bases from J, the junction contained 4 bases not matched to a gene. CDR3 length equals 14 residues. DNA of the CDR3: TGCGCCAGCAGACCAGCGGGAGGGAACAATGAGCAGTTCTTC. Its protein product is CASRPAGGNNEQFF. Full variable domain (missing parts from reference TRBV5-1 and TRBJ2-1): KAGVTQTPRYLIKTRGQQVTLSCSPISGHRSVSWYQQTPGQGLQFLFEYFSETQRNKGNFPGRFSGRQFSNSRSEMNVSTLELGDSALYLCASRPAGGNNEQFFGPGTRLTVL.

This clone was seen ten or more times. The CDR3 nucleotides are TGTGCCAGTAGTATTCCGGGAACTAGCGGGAGTGTGACCCAGTACTTC. This sequence encodes CASSIPGTSGSVTQYF. This chain joins TRBV19 and TRBJ2-5; 11 nucleotides agree with TRBD2. CDR1 and CDR2 from the germline V gene are LNHDA and SQIVND (reference sequence). This CDR3 contains 16 residues. V trimming: 3 bases; J trimming: 7 bases; junction bases outside the gene matches: 10.

The V gene is TRBV28, the J gene TRBJ1-3; 7 bases line up with TRBD1. From germline, CDR1 is MDHEN and CDR2 SYDVKM. The CDR3 runs 16 residues. V was clipped by 6 bases and J by 0 bases; unmatched bases: 8. The DNA for the CDR3 is TGTGCCAGCAGCTGGACAGGTCCCTCCTCTGGAAACACCATATATTTT. Its translation: CASSWTGPSSGNTIYF.

This clone came up a few times. The chain employs TRBV18 and TRBJ2-5; 7 nucleotides align to TRBD2. This CDR3 has 17 amino acids. Germline CDR1 and CDR2: KGHSH and LQKENI. V dropped 3 bases and J dropped 0; count of bases not matched to a gene: 10. In DNA, the CDR3 is TGTGCCAGCTCACCCCCTGGTCGCGGGAGAAACCAAGAGACCCAGTACTTC. Encoded protein: CASSPPGRGRNQETQYF.

This chain connects TRBV2 to TRBJ2-7; the match to TRBD1 covers 11 bases. The CDR3 is 14 residues long. Germline CDR1 and CDR2: SNHLY and FYNNEI. Unmatched junction bases numbered 6, after V lost 8 bases and J lost 3 bases. CDR3 coding DNA: TGTGCCAGCTCCTCAGGGACAGGGGGCTACGAGCAGTACTTC. This translates into CASSSGTGGYEQYF.

The chain is built from TRBV4-2 and TRBJ2-5, with a weak D call TRBD1 (5 bases). Per the germline V gene, CDR1 is LGHNA and CDR2 is YNFKEQ. The CDR3 loop spans 14 amino acids. Trimming removed 0 bases from V and 8 bases from J, with 13 bases in between. The CDR3 protein is CASSQEIGASTQYF. In DNA form, the CDR3 reads TGTGCCAGCAGCCAAGAAATTGGGGCGTCCACCCAGTACTTC.

The chain uses TRBV7-2 and TRBJ2-5; 10 bases match TRBD1. Unmatched junction bases numbered 6, after V lost 0 bases and J lost 2 bases. CDR3 length: 17 residues. Germline lookup yields CDR1 SGHTA and CDR2 FQGNSA. The CDR3 coding sequence is TGTGCCAGCAGCTTAGCCGCAGGGACAGGGGAACAAGAGACCCAGTACTTC. Its protein product is CASSLAAGTGEQETQYF.

V usage is TRBV27 and J usage is TRBJ1-2; tentatively, D is TRBD1 (5 bases). Trimming took 8 bases from V and 0 from J, leaving 10 bases between them. CDR3 size: 13 residues. The germline V gene encodes CDR1 MNHEY and CDR2 SMNVEV (reference sequence). CDR3 in DNA: TGTGCCAGCTGGGGGGGTACTAACTATGGCTACACCTTC. Its protein is CASWGGTNYGYTF.

The rearrangement uses TRBV20-1 and TRBJ2-1; no clear D gene. Trimming left V 5 bases short and J 5 bases short, with 4 bases between. Looked up from germline, CDR1 is DFQATT and CDR2 is SNEGSKA (reference sequence). The CDR3 totals 10 residues. The CDR3 spells CSAEDNEQFF. DNA for the CDR3: TGCAGTGCTGAGGACAATGAGCAGTTCTTC.

The chain couples TRBV7-9 to TRBJ2-1, with 8 bases that match TRBD1. The CDR3 is made up of 15 amino acids. Germline-derived CDR1 and CDR2 are SEHNR and FQNEAQ (reference sequence). Trimming cost V 1 base and J 5 bases; bases outside gene matches: 4. This CDR3 reads CASSLVQGADNEQFF. The CDR3 DNA reads TGTGCCAGCAGCTTAGTCCAGGGGGCGGACAATGAGCAGTTCTTC.

J is TRBJ1-6 and V is TRBV7-9; 8 bases fit TRBD1. This CDR3 comprises 19 residues. The V and J ends lost 4 bases and 6 bases, in that order; junction bases with no gene match: 17. The V gene's germline CDR1 is SEHNR and CDR2 FQNEAQ (reference sequence). CDR3 DNA: TGTGCCAGCAGCTCTCCAGGACTGGACAGGGTTCACCTTAATTCACCCCTCCACTTT. Its translation is CASSSPGLDRVHLNSPLHF. Full variable domain (rest looked up from reference TRBV7-9 and TRBJ1-6): DTGVSQNPRHKITKRGQNVTFRCDPISEHNRLYWYRQTLGQGPEFLTYFQNEAQLEKSRLLSDRFSAERPKGSFSTLEIQRTEQGDSAMYLCASSSPGLDRVHLNSPLHFGNGTRLTVT.

This clone occurred a few times. The chain couples TRBV3-1 (or the pseudogene TRBV3-2) to TRBJ2-7, with 10 bases identical to TRBD2. Unmatched junction bases numbered 15, after V lost 3 bases and J lost 13 bases. The V gene's germline CDR1 is LGHDT and CDR2 YNNKEL (reference sequence). The CDR3 extends over 15 amino acids. The CDR3 bases are TGTGCCAGCAGCCAGGAACCCCCTCCTAGCGGGAGTTCATACTTC. This gives the protein CASSQEPPPSGSSYF.

Only one count was recorded for this clone. The chain recombines TRBV15 with TRBJ2-2; weak D call: TRBD2 (5 bases). V lost 1 base, J lost 2 bases, and 8 bases lay in between. The germline CDR1 and CDR2 sequences are LNHNV and YYDKDF (reference sequence). The CDR3 length is 15 residues. CDR3 nucleotides: TGTGCCACCAGCAGAGGGACTCATAACACCGGGGAGCTGTTTTTT. It translates to CATSRGTHNTGELFF.

This clone was seen a handful of times. The chain combines TRBV7-9 with TRBJ2-7; 8 bases align to TRBD1. Germline-derived CDR1 and CDR2 are SEHNR and FQNEAQ (reference sequence). This CDR3 contains 16 residues. V was clipped by 1 base and J by 7 bases; unmatched bases: 12. CDR3 loop: CASSLVGRTGKREQYF. CDR3 DNA sequence: TGTGCCAGCAGCTTAGTAGGGAGGACAGGGAAGAGGGAGCAGTACTTC.

The CDR3 DNA reads TGCGCCAGCAGCCTACGGAGCGGGGCGACCTACGAGCAGTACTTC. This encodes CASSLRSGATYEQYF. The chain employs TRBV4-1 and TRBJ2-7; 7 positions match TRBD2. CDR1 and CDR2 (germline): MGHRA, YSYEKL. The CDR3 loop spans 15 amino acids. V trimming: 4 bases; J trimming: 2 bases; junction bases outside the gene matches: 8.

V and J are TRBV19 and TRBJ2-1, with 7 nucleotides matching TRBD1. The V gene end was trimmed by 8 bases and the J gene end by 5 bases; junction bases not matched to a gene: 9. Germline assignment: CDR1 LNHDA and CDR2 SQIVND (reference sequence). This CDR3 has 14 amino acids. CDR3: CASGWTGTDNEQFF. CDR3 nucleotides: TGTGCCAGTGGATGGACCGGGACAGACAATGAGCAGTTCTTC.

This rearrangement joins TRBV19 to TRBJ2-7, with 8 bases matching TRBD2. V lost 6 bases and J lost 6; bases outside the gene matches: 13. Germline values: CDR1 LNHDA, CDR2 SQIVND (reference sequence). The CDR3 sequence is 15 residues long. The CDR3, as DNA: TGTGCCAGTAGGAGTGAGCGGGAGCGCTTCCGCGAGCAGTACTTC. Its translation is CASRSERERFREQYF.

CDR3 residues: CASSVTGTGLSSYNSPLHF. CDR3 bases: TGTGCCAGCAGCGTCACCGGGACAGGTCTGAGCTCCTATAATTCACCCCTCCACTTT. V and J are TRBV28 and TRBJ1-6, with TRBD1 identical over 8 bases. The germline V gene has CDR1 MDHEN and CDR2 SYDVKM. With 6 bases clipped from V and 0 bases from J, the junction kept 13 bases outside the gene matches. The CDR3 extends over 19 amino acids.

The chain employs TRBV9 and TRBJ2-1, with 10 bases that match TRBD1. The germline V gene encodes CDR1 SGDLS and CDR2 YYNGEE. V shed 5 bases, J shed 5 bases, and the junction held 10 bases outside the gene matches. The CDR3 sequence is 16 residues long. The CDR3 DNA follows: TGTGCCAGCAGTGATGGGACAGGGGCGTGGGACAATGAGCAGTTCTTC. Its translation is CASSDGTGAWDNEQFF.